A selection of T cell receptor beta chains follows, all from one sample in a study of shared clonotypes between healthy human individuals. The assay was immunoSEQ multiplex PCR, and TCRdb's table has in-frame clones only and misses some. Of about 2,100,000 clones in the sample, just over 90% were seen once. The specimen was naive CD8+ T cells from PBMCs. The receptors derive from a man aged 18 to 35 in good health. Some clones in this sample may be carry-over from other donors' samples. Both conserved end residues are trimmed from each CDR3.

V gene: TRBV19
J gene: TRBJ1-1
CDR3 protein: ASRRGTDMNTEAF

V gene: TRBV27
J gene: TRBJ2-2
CDR3 protein: ASSPTGVGTGELF

V gene: TRBV6-1
J gene: TRBJ2-1
CDR3 protein: ASSEVPNNEQF

V gene: TRBV7-8
J gene: TRBJ2-2
CDR3 protein: ASSFPSGGGELF

V gene: TRBV29-1
J gene: TRBJ2-1
CDR3 protein: SVEGTVTYNEQF

V gene: TRBV7-6
J gene: TRBJ2-3
CDR3 protein: ASSRGQDYADTQY

V gene: TRBV10-3
J gene: TRBJ1-2
CDR3 protein: AISDGGPDHGTYGYT

V gene: TRBV5-6
J gene: TRBJ2-2
CDR3 protein: ASSSIAGEETGELF

V gene: TRBV2
J gene: TRBJ2-2
CDR3 protein: ASSHGPQNTGELF

V gene: TRBV28
J gene: TRBJ1-1
CDR3 protein: ASSLVMGFTEAF

V gene: TRBV2
J gene: TRBJ1-2
CDR3 protein: ASSEGRLINYGYT

V gene: TRBV6-6
J gene: TRBJ2-7
CDR3 protein: ASSPHGRINYEQY

V gene: TRBV6-6
J gene: TRBJ1-2
CDR3 protein: ASSYGGNYGYT

V gene: TRBV27
J gene: TRBJ1-4
CDR3 protein: ASSSGQGTEKLF

V gene: TRBV19
J gene: TRBJ2-7
CDR3 protein: ASSHRDYDYEQY

V gene: TRBV28
J gene: TRBJ1-4
CDR3 protein: ASSPLGATNEKLF

V gene: TRBV4-1
J gene: TRBJ2-7
CDR3 protein: ASSFRQESSYEQY

V gene: TRBV7-6
J gene: TRBJ1-3
CDR3 protein: APGGNTIY

V gene: TRBV5-1
J gene: TRBJ1-2
CDR3 protein: ASSLGQGADGYT

V gene: TRBV28
J gene: TRBJ1-1
CDR3 protein: ASSGVEAEAF

V gene: TRBV27
J gene: TRBJ2-1
CDR3 protein: ASSSGLPSSYNEQF

V gene: TRBV19
J gene: TRBJ1-5
CDR3 protein: ASSIRDRGQPQH